One sample yielded the 32 T cell receptor beta chains listed below, sequenced in a study of T-cell reconstitution after alpha-beta-depleted transplantation in children. The TCRbeta library was prepared with unique molecular identifiers. TCRdb recomputed calls from the PCR reads with MiXCR, one row per CDR3 protein. The data contain about a million distinct CDR3 sequences, roughly 29% of them singletons. Specimen: PBMCs, mostly from graft donor cells, collected 360 days after TCRalphabeta/CD19-depleted stem cell transplant. Receptors were obtained from a boy younger than two who had a stem cell transplant for SCID, so the T cells may come from the graft donor.

The J gene is TRBJ2-5, the V gene TRBV9, with D perhaps TRBD1 (6 bases). This CDR3 is built from 16 residues. Trimming took off 0 bases at V and 2 bases at J, with 14 bases between the two ends. Germline assignment: CDR1 SGDLS and CDR2 YYNGEE. The CDR3 DNA sequence: TGTGCCAGCAGCGTAGGATGGGGCGGACAGCAAGAGACCCAGTACTTC. Protein product: CASSVGWGGQQETQYF.

The chain joins TRBV20-1 to TRBJ2-1, with TRBD2 matching over 7 bases. The CDR3 covers 14 residues. Per germline, CDR1 DFQATT and CDR2 SNEGSKA (reference sequence). With 3 bases clipped from V and 4 bases from J, the junction kept 6 bases outside the gene matches. The CDR3 nucleotides are TGCAGTGCTAGGACGGTGGGGGGGTACAATGAGCAGTTCTTC. Translating it yields CSARTVGGYNEQFF.

This rearrangement joins TRBV7-3 to TRBJ2-1; the match to TRBD2 covers 9 bases. J lost 8 bases, V lost 10 bases, and 9 bases had no gene match. The CDR3 sequence is 13 residues long. Germline-derived CDR1 and CDR2 are SGHTA and FQGTGA. This chain's CDR3 is CATGRGGPDEQFF. CDR3 coding DNA: TGTGCCACCGGGCGGGGGGGCCCGGATGAGCAGTTCTTC.

This clonotype was detected a few times. The chain has TRBV6-2 or TRBV6-3 and TRBJ2-1, with 9 bases matching TRBD2. J was trimmed by 6 bases and V by 4 bases; bases with no gene match: 10. There are 16 residues in the CDR3. Germline V CDR1 and CDR2: MNHEY, SVGEGT. The CDR3 DNA reads TGTGCCAGCAGTTCCCCTCTAGCGGGGCTTCGCAATGAGCAGTTCTTC. It yields the protein CASSSPLAGLRNEQFF.

The chain recombines TRBV3-1 with TRBJ1-4; D remains unclear. CDR3 length equals 14 residues. V lost 1 base to trimming and J lost 5 bases, with 8 bases between them. Germline-derived CDR1 and CDR2 are LGHDT and YNNKEL (reference sequence). CDR3 loop: CASSQVYYNEKLFF. In nucleotides, the CDR3 is TGTGCCAGCAGCCAAGTGTACTACAATGAAAAACTGTTTTTT.

The chain couples TRBV6-1 to TRBJ2-7, with D possibly being TRBD2 (5 bases). Germline V lookup: CDR1 MNHNS, CDR2 SASEGT. Between the trimmed V and J ends, which lost 6 bases and 1 base, there was a span of 13 bases. The CDR3 covers 14 residues. CDR3 residues: CASRLDRGSYEQYF. The CDR3 region has the DNA TGTGCCAGCAGGCTCGACCGAGGGTCCTACGAGCAGTACTTC.

This clonotype was recorded a few times. The CDR3 region has the DNA TGCAGCGTGGGGCCCCCCTTGGCAGGCGAGCAGTACTTC. Its protein is CSVGPPLAGEQYF. The chain joins TRBV29-1 to TRBJ2-7, with D possibly TRBD1 on 5 matching bases. From germline, CDR1 is SQVTM and CDR2 ANQGSEA. V lost 6 bases and J 6 bases, leaving 18 bases between the germline ends. CDR3 length equals 13 residues.

This rearrangement joins TRBV4-2 to TRBJ2-5; 9 bases agree with TRBD2. The germline CDR1 and CDR2 sequences are LGHNA and YNFKEQ. The CDR3 spans 19 residues. Losses at the gene ends were 0 bases for V and 1 base for J; bases not matched to a gene: 12. Here the CDR3 reads CASSQDLIAGEDSQETQYF. CDR3 DNA: TGTGCCAGCAGCCAAGATTTGATAGCGGGGGAGGATTCCCAAGAGACCCAGTACTTC.

The table lists this clonotype with a few counts. The chain has TRBV28 and TRBJ2-3; a weak D match, TRBD2 (6 bases). Germline assignment: CDR1 MDHEN and CDR2 SYDVKM. This CDR3 is 13 amino acids long. V shed 8 bases and J shed 2 bases, with 11 bases lying between them. The chain's CDR3 is CASGGLDTDTQYF. For the CDR3, the DNA is TGTGCCAGCGGGGGACTTGACACAGATACGCAGTATTTT.

The sample holds a few counts of this clonotype. The rearrangement uses TRBV12-3 or TRBV12-4 and TRBJ1-5; 10 bases align to TRBD1. With V trimmed by 4 bases and J by 7 bases, 7 bases remained unmatched. The CDR3 is made up of 15 amino acids. CDR3: CASSSRQGASQPQHF. Written as DNA, the CDR3 is TGTGCCAGCAGTTCTCGACAGGGGGCTTCACAGCCCCAGCATTTT.

There are many counts of this clonotype. The chain couples TRBV12-3 or TRBV12-4 to TRBJ2-7; 7 nucleotides match TRBD2. V was clipped by 8 bases and J by 0 bases; unmatched bases: 4. The CDR3 covers 13 residues. The CDR3 spells CASGGGYSYEQYF. The CDR3 nucleotides read TGTGCCAGCGGCGGGGGATACTCCTACGAGCAGTACTTC.

The chain uses TRBV3-1 and TRBJ2-3; no firm D call. This CDR3 has 14 amino acids. Per germline, CDR1 LGHDT and CDR2 YNNKEL (reference sequence). V lost 1 base to trimming and J lost 5 bases, with 10 bases between them. CDR3 coding DNA: TGTGCCAGCAGCCAAGGGCTGGTAGTAGATACGCAGTATTTT. Translated: CASSQGLVVDTQYF.

This clonotype was seen ten or more times. The gene calls are TRBV9 and TRBJ2-1; D gene ambiguous. V shed 4 bases and J shed 5 bases, with 4 bases lying between them. Looked up from germline, CDR1 is SGDLS and CDR2 is YYNGEE. The CDR3 is 11 residues long. CDR3 loop: CASSLHNEQFF. The CDR3 DNA sequence: TGTGCCAGCAGCTTACACAATGAGCAGTTCTTC.

The sample holds a few counts of this clonotype. The chain employs TRBV24-1 and TRBJ2-3; D is perhaps TRBD1 or TRBD2 (5 bases each). The CDR3 loop spans 15 amino acids. Trimming took off 5 bases at V and 2 bases at J, with 13 bases between the two ends. Germline V gives CDR1 KGHDR, CDR2 SFDVKD. CDR3 loop: CATSVFGDPTDTQYF. The CDR3 DNA is TGTGCCACCAGTGTCTTCGGGGACCCCACAGATACGCAGTATTTT.

V gene TRBV6-4 combines with J gene TRBJ2-2, with D perhaps matching TRBD2 (6 bases). V was trimmed by 9 bases and J by 7 bases, leaving 15 bases between them. This CDR3 has 13 amino acids. Germline V gives CDR1 MRHNA, CDR2 SNTAGT. This CDR3 reads CARGTGGGGELFF. In DNA form, the CDR3 reads TGTGCCAGAGGGACTGGAGGTGGCGGGGAGCTGTTTTTT.

The chain recombines TRBV5-1 with TRBJ2-2; D is undetermined. Germline lookup yields CDR1 SGHRS and CDR2 YFSETQ. This CDR3 has 15 residues. The V end lost 2 bases, the J end lost 3 bases, and 11 bases lay between the germline ends. The CDR3, as DNA: TGCGCCAGCAGCTTATCGGCAGGATACACCGGGGAGCTGTTTTTT. As protein: CASSLSAGYTGELFF. Full variable domain (remainder filled in from reference TRBV5-1 and TRBJ2-2): KAGVTQTPRYLIKTRGQQVTLSCSPISGHRSVSWYQQTPGQGLQFLFEYFSETQRNKGNFPGRFSGRQFSNSRSEMNVSTLELGDSALYLCASSLSAGYTGELFFGEGSRLTVL.

On this clonotype itself: Since no conserved phenylalanine or tryptophan closes the CDR3, a read error is the likely cause. The V gene is TRBV12-3 or TRBV12-4, the J gene TRBJ2-3, with 10 bases matching TRBD1. This CDR3 contains 15 residues. J was trimmed by 5 bases and V by 6 bases; bases with no gene match: 8. The CDR3, as DNA: TGTGCCAGCAGCCCTAGACAGGGGGCGAAAGATACGCAGTATTAT. It translates to CASSPRQGAKDTQYY.

This clonotype has a handful of counts. This chain uses TRBV6-5 with TRBJ2-1; the D is unclear. Looked up from germline, CDR1 is MNHEY and CDR2 is SVGAGI. V was cut by 10 bases and J by 8 bases, with 12 bases left in between. CDR3 length equals 11 residues. For the CDR3, the DNA is TGTGCCACCCTCCGAGCTGATGAGCAGTTCTTC. Protein sequence: CATLRADEQFF.

CDR3 sequence: CATSRERTGEETQYF. Here the CDR3 DNA reads TGTGCCACCAGCAGAGAGCGGACAGGGGAAGAGACCCAGTACTTC. The chain employs TRBV15 and TRBJ2-5, with TRBD1 identical over 9 bases. The CDR3 is 15 amino acids. The germline V gene has CDR1 LNHNV and CDR2 YYDKDF (reference sequence). V gave up 0 bases and J gave up 3 bases; unmatched junction bases: 2.

This clonotype came up a few times. The chain combines TRBV5-1 with TRBJ1-2; TRBD1 might be the D (6 bases). Trimming removed 0 bases from V and 3 bases from J, with 12 bases in between. Germline values: CDR1 SGHRS, CDR2 YFSETQ. The CDR3 runs to 15 residues. The CDR3 spells CASSLGLGADYGYTF. The CDR3 region has the DNA TGCGCCAGCAGCTTGGGTCTGGGGGCCGACTATGGCTACACCTTC.

This rearrangement joins TRBV28 to TRBJ2-1; 10 nucleotides line up with TRBD2. The CDR3 spans 17 residues. Germline V gene data show CDR1 as MDHEN and CDR2 as SYDVKM. The V gene end was trimmed by 2 bases and the J gene end by 3 bases; junction bases not matched to a gene: 7. This chain's CDR3 is CASSLGRVAGGYNEQFF. The CDR3 DNA reads TGTGCCAGCAGTTTAGGTCGGGTAGCGGGGGGCTACAATGAGCAGTTCTTC.

The CDR3 DNA sequence: TGTGCCACCAGCAGAGACCCGGAGACGGTTCCCCTGGGCACTGAAGCTTTCTTT. Translation: CATSRDPETVPLGTEAFF. This chain links TRBV15 with TRBJ1-1; D uncertain. Trimming removed 0 bases from V and 4 bases from J, with 21 bases in between. The CDR3 is 18 residues long. Germline V gene lookup returns CDR1 LNHNV and CDR2 YYDKDF (reference sequence).

V and J are TRBV20-1 and TRBJ2-7; TRBD1 aligns across 7 bases. Trimming took 6 bases from V and 2 from J; bases not matched to a gene: 13. This CDR3 comprises 15 residues. The germline V gene has CDR1 DFQATT and CDR2 SNEGSKA (reference sequence). The chain's CDR3 is CSASDRVQSPYEQYF. The CDR3 DNA sequence: TGCAGTGCGTCTGACAGGGTCCAATCTCCCTACGAGCAGTACTTC.

The chain carries TRBV9 and TRBJ2-3, with TRBD1 identical over 9 bases. The V segment lost 2 bases and the J segment 6 bases; nucleotides outside the gene matches: 19. CDR3 size: 19 residues. The germline CDR1 and CDR2 sequences are SGDLS and YYNGEE. Here the CDR3 reads CASSVGLFAGTGSVDTQYF. CDR3 DNA sequence: TGTGCCAGCAGCGTTGGTTTGTTCGCGGGGACAGGGAGTGTCGATACGCAGTATTTT.

This clonotype was counted between two and nine times. V gene TRBV5-1 combines with J gene TRBJ2-2; D unclear. Trimming took off 2 bases at V and 7 bases at J, with 9 bases between the two ends. Germline CDR1 reads SGHRS; CDR2 reads YFSETQ. This CDR3 has 13 amino acids. The CDR3, as DNA: TGCGCCAGCAGCTTCCCGCTGAACGGGGAGCTGTTTTTT. Amino acid sequence: CASSFPLNGELFF.

This clonotype was picked up a small number of times. The V call is TRBV4-3, the J call TRBJ1-1; no clear D gene. The CDR3 extends over 14 amino acids. V was clipped by 4 bases and J by 7 bases, with 16 bases between them. Per the germline V gene, CDR1 is LGHNA and CDR2 is YSLEER. The CDR3 is CASSLEGGLGEAFF. The CDR3 DNA reads TGCGCCAGCAGCCTAGAAGGAGGGTTAGGTGAAGCTTTCTTT.

V gene TRBV29-1 combines with J gene TRBJ2-5; D gene uncertain. There are 13 residues in the CDR3. V was shortened by 7 bases and J by 2 bases, with 14 bases between the two germline ends. Germline V lookup: CDR1 SQVTM, CDR2 ANQGSEA. CDR3 loop: CSGANYQQETQYF. The CDR3 nucleotides read TGCAGCGGGGCAAATTACCAACAAGAGACCCAGTACTTC.

The table lists this clonotype with a few counts. The CDR3 coding sequence is TGTGCCAGCAGCCAGGGGGCGGGGGAGGAGACCCAGTACTTC. Its protein is CASSQGAGEETQYF. The chain joins TRBV3-1 to TRBJ2-5; a possible D gene is TRBD2 (7 bases). This CDR3 is built from 14 residues. V was clipped by 3 bases and J by 5 bases, with 13 bases between them. The V gene's germline CDR1 is LGHDT and CDR2 YNNKEL (reference sequence).

This rearrangement joins TRBV4-2 to TRBJ2-7, with no clear D. This CDR3 region has 14 residues. V was clipped by 0 bases and J by 0 bases, with 6 bases between them. Germline V gene lookup returns CDR1 LGHNA and CDR2 YNFKEQ. The CDR3 nucleotides read TGTGCCAGCAGCCAAGAGGACGTCTCCTACGAGCAGTACTTC. It translates to CASSQEDVSYEQYF.

This clonotype was found a few times. This rearrangement joins TRBV28 to TRBJ2-7, with D perhaps matching TRBD1 (6 bases). The CDR3 runs 14 residues. With 3 bases removed from V and 3 bases from J, the gap between germline ends came to 12 bases. Germline assignment: CDR1 MDHEN and CDR2 SYDVKM. CDR3 DNA sequence: TGTGCCAGCAGTTTCGGGGCACAGGGCTACGAGCAGTACTTC. It is translated as CASSFGAQGYEQYF. Using reference TRBV28 and TRBJ2-7 for the parts outside the CDR3, the full variable domain is DVKVTQSSRYLVKRTGEKVFLECVQDMDHENMFWYRQDPGLGLRLIYFSYDVKMKEKGDIPEGYSVSREKKERFSLILESASTNQTSMYLCASSFGAQGYEQYFGPGTRLTVT.

This clonotype was counted a few times. The chain is built from TRBV5-1 and TRBJ2-7; 8 bases are a match to TRBD2. The CDR3 is made up of 17 amino acids. The junction had 16 bases not matched to a gene; V was cut back by 4 bases and J by 4 bases. The germline V gene encodes CDR1 SGHRS and CDR2 YFSETQ. CDR3: CASSLSPIRLAYYEQYF. CDR3 coding DNA: TGCGCCAGCAGCCTCTCGCCTATCAGACTAGCGTATTACGAGCAGTACTTC.

V usage is TRBV6-5 and J usage is TRBJ2-7, with D possibly matching TRBD1 (5 bases). V lost 5 bases to trimming and J lost 9 bases, with 14 bases between them. Per the germline V gene, CDR1 is MNHEY and CDR2 is SVGAGI. This CDR3 has 12 amino acids. CDR3 in amino acids: CASSPPGMRQYF. The CDR3 bases are TGTGCCAGCAGTCCCCCAGGGATGCGGCAGTACTTC.